The 12 T cell receptor beta chains below were found in one sample sequenced in a study of T cells in Graves' hyperthyroidism and ophthalmopathy. TCR beta CDR3 regions were amplified from RNA transcripts. TCR CDR3 underwent first-round RT-PCR with the HTBI primer set. TCRdb analysed the multiplex PCR reads with MiXCR anew, one entry per CDR3 protein. The sample has 600,000 or so distinct CDR3 sequences, approximately 14% seen once. The material sequenced was blood. Receptors originate from a woman younger than 30 with Graves' ophthalmopathy.

This clonotype was observed at least ten times. The rearrangement uses TRBV12-3 or TRBV12-4 and TRBJ2-1, with TRBD2 matching over 10 bases. The CDR3 consists of 20 residues. The ends lost 6 bases at V and 8 bases at J; junction bases unmatched: 25. CDR3 residues: CASRSYFWTPLAGALDEQFF. CDR3 bases: TGTGCCAGCAGATCTTATTTTTGGACCCCTCTAGCGGGAGCTCTTGATGAGCAGTTCTTC.

This clonotype was counted at least ten times. The gene calls are TRBV11-2 and TRBJ1-1; D uncertain. CDR3 length: 13 amino acids. Germline assignment: CDR1 SGHAT and CDR2 FQNNGV. Trimming left V 4 bases short and J 2 bases short, with 8 bases between. The CDR3 is CASSSNRNTEAFF. DNA for the CDR3: TGTGCCAGCAGCTCAAACAGAAACACTGAAGCTTTCTTT.

The gene calls are TRBV5-1 and TRBJ2-2; 10 bases fit TRBD2. The V gene end was trimmed by 6 bases and the J gene end by 4 bases; junction bases not matched to a gene: 6. From germline, CDR1 is SGHRS and CDR2 YFSETQ. The length of the CDR3 is 15 residues. The CDR3 DNA sequence: TGCGCCAGCACTTTAGCGGGAGGTGCCACCGGGGAGCTGTTTTTT. Amino acids: CASTLAGGATGELFF.

This clonotype has at least ten counts. The J gene is TRBJ1-1, the V gene TRBV30; the D gene is possibly TRBD1 (5 bases). CDR3 size: 13 residues. Trimming cost V 1 base and J 2 bases, with 8 bases left between them. Germline V lookup: CDR1 GTSNPN, CDR2 SVGIG (reference sequence). The CDR3: CAWSEQVNTEAFF. As DNA, the CDR3 is TGTGCCTGGAGTGAACAGGTTAACACTGAAGCTTTCTTT.

This clonotype was seen at least ten times. The rearrangement uses TRBV5-1 and TRBJ2-2; the match to TRBD2 covers 9 bases. Germline CDR1 reads SGHRS; CDR2 reads YFSETQ. The V segment lost 4 bases and the J segment 5 bases; nucleotides outside the gene matches: 9. This CDR3 region has 16 residues. CDR3 protein: CASSLSPAGGTGELFF. CDR3 DNA sequence: TGCGCCAGCAGCCTCTCCCCAGCGGGAGGTACCGGGGAGCTGTTTTTT.

This clonotype was seen ten or more times. The chain employs TRBV11-2 and TRBJ1-5, with a possible D match to TRBD1 (6 bases). V was pared by 0 bases and J by 1 base, with 13 bases between. The germline CDR1 and CDR2 sequences are SGHAT and FQNNGV. This CDR3 is built from 17 residues. This CDR3 is CASSLDFPGASNQPQHF. The CDR3 nucleotides read TGTGCCAGCAGCTTAGATTTTCCAGGGGCGAGCAATCAGCCCCAGCATTTT. The full variable domain, its missing parts supplied by reference TRBV11-2 and TRBJ1-5, is EAGVAQSPRYKIIEKRQSVAFWCNPISGHATLYWYQQILGQGPKLLIQFQNNGVVDDSQLPKDRFSAERLKGVDSTLKIQPAKLEDSAVYLCASSLDFPGASNQPQHFGDGTRLSIL.

This clonotype was seen at least ten times. The J gene is TRBJ2-5, the V gene TRBV28; 7 bases are a match to TRBD2. This CDR3 has 19 amino acids. V lost 3 bases to trimming and J lost 4 bases; unmatched junction nucleotides: 20. Germline loops: CDR1 MDHEN, CDR2 SYDVKM. In DNA form, the CDR3 reads TGTGCCAGCAGTTTCTTCGCCAGAGGGGCGGGAGAAGACCTAGAGACCCAGTACTTC. Encoded protein: CASSFFARGAGEDLETQYF.

This clonotype has only a few counts. V is TRBV27 and J is TRBJ2-7; 7 positions agree with TRBD2. The CDR3 has 14 residues. The V gene's germline CDR1 is MNHEY and CDR2 SMNVEV (reference sequence). The V gene end was trimmed by 2 bases and the J gene end by 5 bases; junction bases not matched to a gene: 6. CDR3 protein: CASSLAGEWHEQYF. For the CDR3, the DNA is TGTGCCAGCAGTTTAGCGGGAGAGTGGCACGAGCAGTACTTC.

This clonotype was counted many times. The gene calls are TRBV10-3 and TRBJ2-7; 7 bases align to TRBD1. This CDR3 comprises 13 residues. In germline, CDR1 is ENHRY, CDR2 SYGVKD. With V trimmed by 4 bases and J by 1 base, 1 base remained unmatched. The CDR3 DNA sequence: TGTGCCATCAGTGCGGGACAGTCCTACGAGCAGTACTTC. Translated: CAISAGQSYEQYF.

Comments on this clonotype: The junction shows a germline mismatch at one end, possibly a read error. The V call is TRBV29-1, the J call TRBJ2-1; TRBD2 aligns across 7 bases. Germline V gene sequence: CDR1 SQVTM, CDR2 ANQGSEA. The CDR3 runs to 12 residues. CDR3 loop: CSVVGGGNGQFF. The CDR3 bases are TGCAGCGTTGTGGGGGGGGGAAATGGGCAGTTCTTC.

This clonotype has at least ten counts. V is TRBV30 and J is TRBJ1-2; no reliable D call. The CDR3 totals 13 residues. From germline, CDR1 is GTSNPN and CDR2 SVGIG (reference sequence). V lost 2 bases and J 4 bases, leaving 11 bases between the germline ends. The CDR3 is CAWSSWEIYGYTF. For the CDR3, the DNA is TGTGCCTGGAGTTCTTGGGAGATCTATGGCTACACCTTC.

At least ten counts were recorded for this clonotype. The chain has TRBV20-1 and TRBJ2-3; TRBD2 matches 8 bases. CDR1 and CDR2 (germline): DFQATT, SNEGSKA (reference sequence). The CDR3 loop spans 17 amino acids. V dropped 2 bases and J dropped 3; count of bases not matched to a gene: 13. CDR3 residues: CSARSSGRGLRTDTQYF. For the CDR3, the DNA is TGCAGTGCTAGATCCAGCGGGAGAGGTCTAAGAACAGATACGCAGTATTTT.